This T cell receptor beta chain was sequenced in a study of blood T cell repertoires in COVID-19. Profiling relied on immunoSEQ multiplex PCR, and the TCRdb table lists in-frame clones only, not all of them. The repertoire holds about 200,000 clones, with approximately 84% as singletons. The CDR3 runs to 13 residues. The V gene's germline CDR1 is SGDLS and CDR2 YYNGEE. The V and J ends lost 3 bases and 2 bases respectively, with 8 bases between them. The sample was peripheral blood. This TCR derives from a woman older than 75 with acute or convalescent COVID-19. The rearrangement uses TRBV9 and TRBJ1-1; D may be TRBD1 (6 bases). As DNA, the CDR3 is TGTGCCAGCAGCGCGGACAGCAACACTGAAGCTTTCTTT. This gives the protein CASSADSNTEAFF.